Listed below are T cell receptor beta chains from one sample, sequenced in a study of T-cell memory formation after mild COVID-19. One entry per CDR3 protein results from TCRdb running MiXCR on the 5' RACE reads. The sample carries 450,000 to 650,000 distinct CDR3 sequences, roughly a fifth recorded once. Sequenced material: PBMCs or a T cell subset sorted from them (not recorded which). These receptors were obtained from an adult woman who had mild COVID-19 (a few samples of this study predate the infection). Cell type and time point are not known. Each CDR3 is given with its conserved first and last residue. Each record gives: D gene, V gene, CDR3 protein. A D gene is named only where the DNA matches it firmly.

- | TRBV21-1 | CASSVVQTDTQYF
- | TRBV7-6 | CASSLATWQGISYEQYF
- | TRBV7-3 | CASSLSTLMNTEAFF
- | TRBV12-3/TRBV12-4 | CASSPENTGELFF
TRBD1 | TRBV7-2 | CASGTGAYEQYF
- | TRBV5-1 | CASSDLPGSKVTDTQYF
TRBD1 | TRBV6-2/TRBV6-3 | CASRSFRTGHTYEQYF
- | TRBV6-6 | CASISQRNMNTEAFF
- | TRBV5-4 | CASSLWQAAHTF
- | TRBV27 | CASSPRVERSESNTGELFF
- | TRBV12-3/TRBV12-4 | CASCHLRWEQYF
- | TRBV12-3/TRBV12-4 | CASSFVAGRETQYF
TRBD2 | TRBV20-1 | CSATSGGPNDEQFF
- | TRBV4-1 | CASSQGPVDDYEQYF
TRBD1 | TRBV7-9 | CASSPTDRGGTEAFF
TRBD2 | TRBV7-2 | CASSLDPGTRAPETQYF
TRBD1 | TRBV9 | CASSVLDRGPNGELFF
- | TRBV2 | CASSAAGEQNIQYF
TRBD2 | TRBV2 | CASTSGGIYEQYF
TRBD1 | TRBV10-3 | CARSDRVITDTQYF
TRBD2 | TRBV4-3 | CASSQDRGTIYYEQYF
- | TRBV7-3 | CASSSDPNEQFF
TRBD1 | TRBV18 | CASSPPGTGVRAFF
TRBD1 | TRBV7-9 | CASSSGTVSYEQYF
- | TRBV6-5 | CASRPTQEGIYEQYF
TRBD1 | TRBV2 | CASSDPATGFNYGYTF
TRBD1 | TRBV5-1 | CASSLTGGTAYEQYF
- | TRBV12-3/TRBV12-4 | CASSREKGFADGYTF
TRBD1 | TRBV7-9 | CASSFDRGRTNEKLFF
- | TRBV6-6 | CASISPPSGTAPYF
TRBD1 | TRBV9 | CASSARQGSDTEAFF
TRBD1 | TRBV3-1 | CASSQDYRGQPSGANVLTF
- | TRBV7-9 | CASSPSVGVFYEQYF
- | TRBV12-3/TRBV12-4 | CASSPGGGFPNYGYTF
TRBD2 | TRBV7-3 | CASSPTSGVRETQYF
TRBD1 | TRBV5-1 | CASSWYSGGPEAFF
- | TRBV7-2 | CASSPAREQYF
- | TRBV3-1 | CASSQVVVAF
TRBD1 | TRBV6-2/TRBV6-3 | CASSFRRGLFGYTF
- | TRBV15 | CATSRDLLDIQGLFF
- | TRBV14 | CASSPSPSNEQFF
- | TRBV5-1 | CASSFLDRDYGYTF
- | TRBV5-1 | CASSLDSTGIRDTGELFF
- | TRBV9 | CASSVALPLMDGEQFF
- | TRBV19 | CASSGGSRGRGTEAFF
- | TRBV5-6 | CASSLEWEETQYF
TRBD2 | TRBV19 | CASSTGSLTSAGANVLTF
- | TRBV7-9 | CASSLGLNYEQYF
TRBD1 | TRBV6-5 | CASSSPGRDRDSDTQYF
TRBD2 | TRBV2 | CASSDGLAGYNEQFF
TRBD2 | TRBV5-1 | CASSLGTSGGKDEQFF
- | TRBV6-1 | CASSVKAMNTEAFF
- | TRBV10-3 | CATTPGDGARDTQYF
- | TRBV7-2 | CASSSTGTGYEQYF
TRBD1 | TRBV5-1 | CASSPRAGGYYGYTF
- | TRBV7-8 | CASSLGGIWQDTQYF
- | TRBV7-2 | CASTLPGPVMNTEAFF
- | TRBV5-1 | CASSSGFEGGEQFF
- | TRBV6-5 | CASGERGNEQFF